Reported below is one T cell receptor (beta chain). Its specificity is unknown. The sample is drawn from a study of Ad26.COV2.S vaccination and SARS-CoV-2 variants. Study details: Sample donor was a member of the COV1001 Ad26.COV2.S trial arm. Doses of Ad26.COV2.S were injected into muscle once or twice, 56 days apart. Findings and caveats of the study: Possible underestimation of total T cell responses by the TCR breadth and depth analyses was noted.

Profiled with immunoSEQ multiplex PCR; TCRdb holds only in-frame clones, not every one. This table holds some 520,000 clones, approximately 88% found once. Treatment given: about 20 received Ad26.COV2.S at low or high dose, single or two shots; several received placebo; per-sample allocation not given. At day 63 after the first vaccine or placebo injection, samples were drawn. An Ad26 vector that expressed Wuhan-strain SARS-CoV-2 spike constituted the vaccine. Germline V gives CDR1 SGHRS, CDR2 YFSETQ. CDR3 size: 17 residues. Trimming stripped 4 bases from V and 7 bases from J, with 24 bases between. V gene TRBV5-1 combines with J gene TRBJ2-1, with D tentatively TRBD2 (6 bases). Material: peripheral blood, obtained in a trial of Ad26.COV2.S vaccine versus placebo. The TCR was taken from a person aged 18-65 years who received the Ad26.COV2.S COVID-19 vaccine or a placebo. The CDR3 region is CASSPHGGRRLGNEQFF. The CDR3 DNA is TGCGCCAGCAGCCCCCATGGGGGGAGGCGCCTGGGGAATGAGCAGTTCTTC.